This entry lists 32 T cell receptor beta chains sequenced from one sample in a study of tumor T cells in aggressive B-cell lymphoma. TCRdb's table, derived via immunoSEQ multiplex PCR, lists solely in-frame clones and lacks some. The sample consists of around 6,600 clones, roughly 87% of them appearing once. The specimen was tumor tissue. These receptors were collected from an adult with diffuse large B cell lymphoma. Some clones in this sample may be carry-over from other donors' samples.

CDR3 loop: CASSSGNTEAFF. The CDR3 DNA is TGTGCCAGCAGTTCCGGGAACACTGAAGCTTTCTTT. V usage is TRBV6-6 and J usage is TRBJ1-1; no firm D call. The V gene's germline CDR1 is MNHNY and CDR2 SVGAGI (reference sequence). The CDR3 covers 12 residues. The V and J ends lost 4 bases and 1 base respectively, with 4 bases between them.

This clone was detected only once. The V and J genes are TRBV19 and TRBJ2-7; tentatively, D is TRBD2 (5 bases). Trimming removed 4 bases at V and 3 bases at J, with 10 bases between. Germline CDR1 LNHDA, CDR2 SQIVND (reference sequence). The CDR3 is 13 amino acids. The chain's CDR3 is CASSSGGNYEQYF. CDR3 nucleotides: TGTGCCAGTAGTAGCGGAGGTAACTACGAGCAGTACTTC.

This clone has only one observation. The genes are TRBV7-6 and TRBJ2-1, with D possibly matching TRBD2 (5 bases). The V gene's germline CDR1 is SGHVS and CDR2 FNYEAQ. This CDR3 is built from 12 residues. Trimming left V 3 bases short and J 7 bases short, with 7 bases between. The CDR3 DNA reads TGTGCCAGCAGCTTTTCGGGGAATGAGCAGTTCTTC. This translates into CASSFSGNEQFF.

This clone was seen only once. The chain combines TRBV5-6 with TRBJ1-4, with TRBD1 as a possible D gene (5 bases). The germline V gene has CDR1 SGHDT and CDR2 YYEEEE. CDR3 length: 15 amino acids. V lost 2 bases and J 7 bases, leaving 15 bases between the germline ends. The CDR3: CASSLIIQGGEKLFF. The CDR3 nucleotides are TGTGCCAGCAGCTTAATAATCCAGGGTGGTGAAAAACTGTTTTTT.

This chain joins TRBV9 and TRBJ2-2; TRBD2 matches at 8 bases. This CDR3 is 18 amino acids long. Germline V gene sequence: CDR1 SGDLS, CDR2 YYNGEE. V lost 3 bases and J lost 0; bases outside the gene matches: 10. CDR3 in DNA: TGTGCCAGCAGCGCCGAAGGAAGCGGGGGCCCGAACACCGGGGAGCTGTTTTTT. It is translated as CASSAEGSGGPNTGELFF.

The gene calls are TRBV4-3 and TRBJ1-4; no clear D. V lost 5 bases to trimming and J lost 7 bases, with 23 bases between them. Per the germline V gene, CDR1 is LGHNA and CDR2 is YSLEER. CDR3 length: 17 amino acids. The chain's CDR3 is CASSSQGFVTETEKLFF. The CDR3 DNA reads TGCGCCAGCAGCAGCCAAGGCTTTGTCACGGAGACTGAAAAACTGTTTTTT.

V and J are TRBV2 and TRBJ2-1; 10 bases are a match to TRBD2. J gave up 8 bases and V 6 bases, and 10 bases lay outside the gene matches. Germline V gives CDR1 SNHLY, CDR2 FYNNEI. This CDR3 contains 15 residues. CDR3 region: CASRPLAGDRDEQFF. The CDR3 DNA reads TGTGCCAGCAGACCCCTAGCGGGGGATAGGGATGAGCAGTTCTTC.

The chain joins TRBV5-4 to TRBJ2-1; D unresolved. V was trimmed by 2 bases and J by 6 bases, leaving 3 bases between them. The CDR3 runs 11 residues. Looked up from germline, CDR1 is SGHNT and CDR2 is YYREEE (reference sequence). The CDR3 nucleotides are TGTGCCAGCAGCTTCGGCAATGAGCAGTTCTTC. Protein product: CASSFGNEQFF.

This CDR3 is CASSLEAVQNNEQFF. CDR3 bases: TGTGCCAGCAGCTTAGAGGCGGTCCAAAACAATGAGCAGTTCTTC. The chain joins TRBV7-2 to TRBJ2-1, with D hard to call. Germline V gives CDR1 SGHTA, CDR2 FQGNSA. Trimming removed 1 base from V and 5 bases from J, with 12 bases in between. This CDR3 has 15 amino acids.

Here the CDR3 DNA reads TGTGCCAGTAGTATAGCCGGGACAGGAATATCCGAGCAGTACTTC. Amino acids: CASSIAGTGISEQYF. The gene calls are TRBV19 and TRBJ2-7, with TRBD1 matching over 8 bases. Unmatched junction bases numbered 8, after V lost 1 base and J lost 6 bases. This CDR3 is 15 amino acids long. Germline assignment: CDR1 LNHDA and CDR2 SQIVND (reference sequence).

The rearrangement links TRBV30 to TRBJ2-7, with 9 bases lining up with TRBD2. Germline V CDR1 and CDR2: GTSNPN, SVGIG (reference sequence). The CDR3 has 13 residues. V dropped 3 bases and J dropped 11; count of bases not matched to a gene: 11. In DNA form, the CDR3 reads TGTGCCTGGAGGCGGACTAGCGCCGGCGGGAAGTACTTC. It translates to CAWRRTSAGGKYF.

In DNA, the CDR3 is TGTGCCAGCGGGATGACTAGCGGGTACGAGCAGTACTTC. Its protein product is CASGMTSGYEQYF. The V gene is TRBV11-2, the J gene TRBJ2-7, with 10 bases that match TRBD2. V trimming: 8 bases; J trimming: 4 bases; junction bases outside the gene matches: 5. The CDR3 is 13 residues long. CDR1 and CDR2 from the germline V gene are SGHAT and FQNNGV.

This chain connects TRBV9 to TRBJ2-3; 10 positions match TRBD2. Germline V CDR1 and CDR2: SGDLS, YYNGEE. J was trimmed by 8 bases and V by 0 bases; bases with no gene match: 12. The CDR3 runs to 17 residues. The CDR3 region has the DNA TGTGCCAGCAGCGTAGGAATAGCGGGGGGCCCTCTTGGTACGCAGTATTTT. The encoded protein is CASSVGIAGGPLGTQYF.

The V gene is TRBV7-2, the J gene TRBJ2-1; 14 bases map to TRBD2. This CDR3 has 17 amino acids. V gave up 2 bases and J gave up 8 bases; unmatched junction bases: 8. The germline V gene has CDR1 SGHTA and CDR2 FQGNSA. DNA of the CDR3: TGTGCCAGCAGCTTATGGTGGACTAGCGGGGGGAACCATGAGCAGTTCTTC. Its protein product is CASSLWWTSGGNHEQFF.

The J gene is TRBJ2-3, the V gene TRBV7-2; 8 positions agree with TRBD1. Germline values: CDR1 SGHTA, CDR2 FQGNSA. Trimming cost V 6 bases and J 6 bases; bases outside gene matches: 5. The CDR3 is 13 amino acids. The CDR3 sequence: CASSSNRGDTQYF. CDR3 sequence (DNA): TGTGCCAGCAGTTCAAACAGGGGGGATACGCAGTATTTT.

This clone was counted a single time. The chain uses TRBV15 and TRBJ1-5, with 8 bases that match TRBD1. CDR3 length: 15 amino acids. V shed 0 bases, J shed 5 bases, and the junction held 3 bases outside the gene matches. Germline CDR1 LNHNV, CDR2 YYDKDF (reference sequence). DNA for the CDR3: TGTGCCACCAGCAGAGACAGGGGGCTCGATCAGCCCCAGCATTTT. This sequence encodes CATSRDRGLDQPQHF.

V usage is TRBV9 and J usage is TRBJ1-2; 8 bases agree with TRBD1. This CDR3 is 16 amino acids long. CDR1 SGDLS and CDR2 YYNGEE come from the germline V gene. The V gene end was trimmed by 2 bases and the J gene end by 8 bases; junction bases not matched to a gene: 14. CDR3 loop: CASSVSISGGTLGYTF. Here the CDR3 DNA reads TGTGCCAGCAGCGTCAGTATATCAGGGGGCACGCTGGGCTACACCTTC.

The chain combines TRBV4-1 with TRBJ2-5; maybe TRBD1 (6 bases). V lost 4 bases to trimming and J lost 4 bases, with 10 bases between them. The length of the CDR3 is 13 residues. CDR1 and CDR2 from the germline V gene are MGHRA and YSYEKL. The CDR3 protein is CASSPQGVETQYF. The CDR3 nucleotides are TGCGCCAGCAGCCCACAGGGTGTAGAGACCCAGTACTTC.

The gene calls are TRBV15 and TRBJ2-5; 7 bases are a match to TRBD2. Germline V gene lookup returns CDR1 LNHNV and CDR2 YYDKDF (reference sequence). V lost 0 bases to trimming and J lost 5 bases; unmatched junction nucleotides: 6. The CDR3 runs to 15 residues. CDR3 in amino acids: CATSRDTGGLETQYF. Here the CDR3 DNA reads TGTGCCACCAGCAGAGATACGGGGGGATTGGAGACCCAGTACTTC.

In its sample, this clone was seen a few times. V usage is TRBV6-5 and J usage is TRBJ1-6; D call uncertain. V was clipped by 7 bases and J by 3 bases, with 10 bases between them. This CDR3 spans 14 amino acids. Germline values: CDR1 MNHEY, CDR2 SVGAGI. The chain's CDR3 is CASTAGSYNSPLHF. The CDR3 nucleotides are TGTGCCAGCACCGCCGGGAGCTATAATTCACCCCTCCACTTT.

In its sample, this clone was seen a few times. J is TRBJ1-2 and V is TRBV18, with TRBD1 as a possible D gene (6 bases). This CDR3 is 14 amino acids long. Between the trimmed V and J ends, which lost 3 bases and 2 bases, there was a span of 10 bases. Germline V gene data show CDR1 as KGHSH and CDR2 as LQKENI. The CDR3 DNA is TGTGCCAGCTCACCCGCCGACAGGAACTATGGCTACACCTTC. Translated, it gives CASSPADRNYGYTF.

This chain joins TRBV30 and TRBJ2-3, with 10 bases that match TRBD2. The CDR3 totals 14 residues. Germline lookup yields CDR1 GTSNPN and CDR2 SVGIG (reference sequence). V shed 1 base and J 4 bases; nucleotides not matched to a gene: 2. The CDR3: CAWSDSGRSDTQYF. CDR3 DNA sequence: TGTGCCTGGAGTGATAGCGGGAGGTCAGATACGCAGTATTTT.

The V call is TRBV7-2, the J call TRBJ2-3; D is ambiguous. The CDR3 contains 14 residues. Germline lookup yields CDR1 SGHTA and CDR2 FQGNSA. With 5 bases removed from V and 4 bases from J, the gap between germline ends came to 13 bases. The CDR3 nucleotides read TGTGCCAGCAGCCCATTTATACAATCAGATACGCAGTATTTT. It is translated as CASSPFIQSDTQYF. Based on the CDR3 plus reference TRBV7-2 and TRBJ2-3, the full variable domain is GAGVSQSPSNKVTEKGKDVELRCDPISGHTALYWYRQSLGQGLEFLIYFQGNSAPDKSGLPSDRFSAERTGGSVSTLTIQRTQQEDSAVYLCASSPFIQSDTQYFGPGTRLTVL.

The chain couples TRBV5-4 to TRBJ1-4; weak D call: TRBD1 (5 bases). V lost 8 bases to trimming and J lost 5 bases, with 13 bases between them. CDR3 length: 13 amino acids. Germline V gives CDR1 SGHNT, CDR2 YYREEE (reference sequence). The CDR3 reads CASRQSGNEKLFF. Here the CDR3 DNA reads TGTGCCAGTAGACAGTCAGGGAATGAAAAACTGTTTTTT. Looking up the rest from reference TRBV5-4 and TRBJ1-4 gives the full variable domain: ETGVTQSPTHLIKTRGQQVTLRCSSQSGHNTVSWYQQALGQGPQFIFQYYREEENGRGNFPPRFSGLQFPNYSSELNVNALELDDSALYLCASRQSGNEKLFFGSGTQLSVL.

The chain carries TRBV2 and TRBJ2-1; a possible D gene is TRBD2 (5 bases). CDR3 length equals 12 residues. Germline CDR1 SNHLY, CDR2 FYNNEI. Trimming left V 6 bases short and J 5 bases short, with 8 bases between. The CDR3 is CASSETNNEQFF. CDR3 coding DNA: TGTGCCAGCAGCGAGACTAACAATGAGCAGTTCTTC.

The chain links TRBV18 to TRBJ2-7; D not certain. The CDR3 has 12 amino acids. Per germline, CDR1 KGHSH and CDR2 LQKENI. Trimming took 5 bases from V and 0 from J, leaving 5 bases between them. The CDR3 DNA sequence: TGTGCCAGCTCAAAGAGCTCCTACGAGCAGTACTTC. Protein sequence: CASSKSSYEQYF.

The chain couples TRBV5-1 to TRBJ2-4; 8 nucleotides agree with TRBD2. V lost 1 base to trimming and J lost 3 bases; unmatched junction nucleotides: 6. Germline CDR1 is SGHRS and CDR2 is YFSETQ. CDR3 size: 16 residues. Here the CDR3 DNA reads TGCGCCAGCAGCTTGTCGCGGGGGGTCGACAAAAACATTCAGTACTTC. Translated, it gives CASSLSRGVDKNIQYF. Together with reference TRBV5-1 and TRBJ2-4, the CDR3 gives the full variable domain: KAGVTQTPRYLIKTRGQQVTLSCSPISGHRSVSWYQQTPGQGLQFLFEYFSETQRNKGNFPGRFSGRQFSNSRSEMNVSTLELGDSALYLCASSLSRGVDKNIQYFGAGTRLSVL.

The chain couples TRBV30 to TRBJ2-3; D might be TRBD2 (7 bases). V was pared by 4 bases and J by 6 bases, with 14 bases between. Germline V gene sequence: CDR1 GTSNPN, CDR2 SVGIG (reference sequence). This CDR3 is built from 13 residues. The CDR3 DNA reads as TGTGCCTGGAACCGGGGGGCGGTGGATACGCAGTATTTT. Its translation: CAWNRGAVDTQYF.

In nucleotides, the CDR3 is TGTGCCAGCAGCATAGACAGGGGAGACACTGAAGCTTTCTTT. Its translation: CASSIDRGDTEAFF. The chain carries TRBV7-2 and TRBJ1-1, with 8 bases matching TRBD1. The germline gives CDR1 SGHTA, CDR2 FQGNSA. The ends lost 5 bases at V and 3 bases at J; junction bases unmatched: 5. This CDR3 region has 14 residues. The full variable domain, with the rest looked up from reference TRBV7-2 and TRBJ1-1, is GAGVSQSPSNKVTEKGKDVELRCDPISGHTALYWYRQSLGQGLEFLIYFQGNSAPDKSGLPSDRFSAERTGGSVSTLTIQRTQQEDSAVYLCASSIDRGDTEAFFGQGTRLTVV.

This chain uses TRBV5-4 with TRBJ1-2, with 9 bases matching TRBD1. The CDR3 spans 13 residues. After removal of 4 bases from V and 7 bases from J, the junction contained 5 bases not matched to a gene. CDR1 and CDR2 from the germline V gene are SGHNT and YYREEE (reference sequence). The CDR3 here is CASSPGQGRGYTF. The CDR3 coding sequence is TGTGCCAGCAGCCCGGGACAGGGCCGTGGCTACACCTTC.

The chain employs TRBV19 and TRBJ2-7; tentatively, D is TRBD1 (5 bases). The CDR3 covers 14 residues. The V end lost 5 bases, the J end lost 0 bases, and 11 bases lay between the germline ends. Germline values: CDR1 LNHDA, CDR2 SQIVND (reference sequence). DNA of the CDR3: TGTGCCAGTAGTCCCCAGGGTAGCTCCTACGAGCAGTACTTC. Residues: CASSPQGSSYEQYF.

This sequence joins TRBV7-3 and TRBJ2-1; 10 positions agree with TRBD2. Trimming at V came to 5 bases and at J to 6 bases, leaving 7 bases not matched to a gene. The CDR3 spans 15 residues. Per the germline V gene, CDR1 is SGHTA and CDR2 is FQGTGA. DNA for the CDR3: TGTGCCAGCAGCAGAGAAGCGGGGGGGCCCAATGAGCAGTTCTTC. It specifies CASSREAGGPNEQFF.